The 24 T cell receptor delta chains listed next were all sequenced from one sample in a study of γδ T cells in repeated Plasmodium falciparum infection. Bulk repertoires came from Vgamma9/Vdelta2+ or Vdelta2-negative gammadelta T cells flow-sorted from PBMC. TCRdb reanalyzed the multiplex PCR reads using CATT. Of about 48,000 delta-chain clones in the sample, less than 2% are singletons; the top ten hold roughly 9.2%. The sequenced sample consisted of gamma-delta T cells from blood. These receptors were collected from a pool of human donors (malaria-infected and uninfected, not separated).

Details on this clone: Since a far larger clone is one base different, this is likely a read error. This same CDR3 is encoded by further DNA sequences in the sample. The chain carries TRDV1 and TRDJ2; unclear D gene. CDR3 length: 22 residues. CDR1 and CDR2 from the germline V gene are TSWWSYY and QGS. The CDR3 loop is CALGELATTLRSERQRAAQLFF. In DNA form, the CDR3 reads TGTGCTCTTGGGGAACTAGCTACCACTTTGCGATCGGAACGCCAAAGGGCAGCGCAACTCTTCTTT.

This clone was seen only a few times. Given a far larger clone just one base away, this is likely a sequencing read error. In the same sample, other DNA sequences code for this CDR3. The rearrangement uses TRDV1 and TRDJ1, with TRDD3 as a possible D gene (5 bases). CDR3 length equals 14 residues. Germline V gene lookup returns CDR1 TSWWSYY and CDR2 QGS. The V end was cut by 9 bases, the J end by 0 bases, with 14 bases between. In DNA form, the CDR3 reads TGTGCTCTCGGGATTCCCAAGTACACCGATAAACTCATCTTT. This sequence encodes CALGIPKYTDKLIF.

The sample holds a few counts of this clone. A read error is likely here: a far larger clone is one base away. Different DNA sequences within this sample yield the same CDR3. The rearrangement joins TRDV1 to TRDJ1, with TRDD3 matching over 12 bases. This CDR3 has 18 residues. Germline assignment: CDR1 TSWWSYY and CDR2 QGS. V was clipped by 5 bases and J by 2 bases; unmatched bases: 12. CDR3 nucleotides: TGTGCTCTTGGGACCCCTGGGGGATACGCATTTCATACCGATAAACTCATCTTT. Residues: CALGTPGGYAFHTDKLIF.

Comment on this clone: TCRdb assigns this DNA the protein of a much larger clone, which departs from its translation at residue 17; this likely reflects a read error, and the protein shown comes from translating the DNA. This chain links TRDV1 with TRDJ1; 9 nucleotides align to TRDD2. TCRdb records no J gene; here it was assigned by comparing the DNA to germline. The trim removed 2 bases at V and 3 bases at J, leaving 25 bases unmatched. Germline CDR1 TSWWSYY, CDR2 QGS. The CDR3 loop spans 22 amino acids. The CDR3 protein is CALGEKTGTFLRGPKYADKLIF. CDR3 DNA sequence: TGTGCTCTTGGGGAAAAGACGGGGACCTTCCTACGGGGCCCAAAGTACGCCGATAAACTCATCTTT.

A few counts support this clone. This clone may be a read error of a much larger clone one base away. The chain carries TRAV29/DV5 and TRDJ1, with 9 bases lining up with TRDD2. J was trimmed by 1 base and V by 0 bases; bases with no gene match: 16. The CDR3 extends over 19 amino acids. Germline V gene sequence: CDR1 NSMFDY, CDR2 ISSIKDK. Written as DNA, the CDR3 is TGTGCAGCAAGCGCGGGCCTTCCTACACGATTGTGTTGCACCGATAAACTCATCTTT. It translates to CAASAGLPTRLCCTDKLIF.

Details on this clone: This likely reflects a read error, since a far larger clone is one base away. Other DNA sequences in the same sample also yield this CDR3. This chain uses TRDV1 with TRDJ1, with a possible D match to TRDD2 (7 bases). Trimming removed 3 bases from V and 4 bases from J, with 33 bases in between. Germline V lookup: CDR1 TSWWSYY, CDR2 QGS. The length of the CDR3 is 21 residues. DNA of the CDR3: TGTGCTCTTGGGGAGGTATTCCTACCTTCAACGCTGGGGATCAATAGCGATAAACTCATCTTT. Its translation: CALGEVFLPSTLGINSDKLIF.

This clone was seen a handful of times. The protein recorded in TCRdb matches a much larger clone and deviates from this DNA's translation at residue 12, suggesting a read error; the protein here is obtained by translating the DNA. This chain connects TRDV1 to TRDJ1; TRDD3 might be the D (5 bases). In the absence of a J gene in TCRdb, the DNA was matched to germline to assign it here. V lost 5 bases and J 0 bases, leaving 25 bases between the germline ends. The germline V gene encodes CDR1 TSWWSYY and CDR2 QGS. This CDR3 spans 19 amino acids. The CDR3 spells CALGHTSSWVVPYTDKLIF. In DNA form, the CDR3 reads TGTGCTCTTGGGCATACTTCAAGCTGGGTGGTTCCGTACACCGATAAACTCATCTTT.

Regarding this clone: The protein TCRdb lists belongs to a much larger clone and differs from this DNA's translation at residue 5, which points to a read error; the protein shown is made from the DNA. The chain uses TRDV1 and TRDJ2; 10 bases line up with TRDD3. Germline V gene data show CDR1 as TSWWSYY and CDR2 as QGS. This CDR3 has 25 amino acids. V lost 5 bases to trimming and J lost 0 bases; unmatched junction nucleotides: 30. CDR3 residues: CALGRAGVTGGLRAQGFALTAQLFF. As DNA, the CDR3 is TGTGCTCTTGGGAGGGCTGGGGTTACTGGGGGATTGAGGGCTCAAGGATTTGCTTTGACAGCACAACTCTTCTTT.

This clone appeared a few times. CDR3 coding DNA: TGTGCTCTTGGGCTACCCACCCCTACAGTGGGGGCTTACGATAAACTCATCTTT. Residues: CALGLPTPTVGAYDKLIF. The chain combines TRDV1 with TRDJ1, with D possibly being TRDD3 (6 bases). Matching the DNA to germline supplied the J gene, which TCRdb does not give. V lost 5 bases and J lost 4, with 26 bases in between. Germline values: CDR1 TSWWSYY, CDR2 QGS. The CDR3 spans 18 residues.

The sample holds many counts of this clone. A much larger clone lies a single base off, so this may be a read error. The V and J genes are TRDV1 and TRDJ1; 8 positions match TRDD3. TCRdb lists no J gene, so it was determined here by aligning the DNA to germline. The V gene end was trimmed by 2 bases and the J gene end by 10 bases; junction bases not matched to a gene: 21. The CDR3 covers 18 residues. Germline CDR1 reads TSWWSYY; CDR2 reads QGS. This chain's CDR3 is CALGEECEHGLPTGGLIF. CDR3 DNA: TGTGCTCTTGGGGAAGAATGTGAGCATGGCCTTCCGACTGGGGGACTCATCTTT.

In its sample, this clone was seen many times. A read error may be the cause here, since a much bigger clone is one base away. Distinct nucleotide sequences in the sample also encode this CDR3. The chain joins TRDV1 to TRDJ1, with 8 bases matching TRDD3. Looked up from germline, CDR1 is TSWWSYY and CDR2 is QGS. With V trimmed by 4 bases and J by 5 bases, 6 bases remained unmatched. The CDR3 has 14 residues. Here the CDR3 reads CALGGLWGTDKLIF. CDR3 DNA: TGTGCTCTTGGGGGACTCTGGGGGACGGATAAACTCATCTTT.

This clone was found a few times. TCRdb records a much larger clone's protein for this DNA, with a difference at residue 16 that likely arises from a read error; the protein given is the translation of the DNA. V gene assignment gives TRDV1, but the J gene was left uncalled; the DNA was not compared with TRDD3, the D call given in the table. The length of the CDR3 is 17 residues. Germline loops: CDR1 TSWWSYY, CDR2 QGS. For the CDR3, the DNA is TGTGCTCTTGGGGAACGCCTAAGGGGATACGGAACCGATAAACTCACCTTT. Its protein is CALGERLRGYGTDKLTF.

This clone was detected many times. This DNA's translation differs at residue 14 from TCRdb's protein, which comes from a much larger clone; a read error is likely, and the protein shown is translated from the DNA. The rearrangement links TRDV2 to TRDJ1, with 7 positions matching TRDD3. Unmatched junction bases numbered 18, after V lost 0 bases and J lost 3 bases. The germline gives CDR1 GEAIGNYY, CDR2 EKD. CDR3 length: 19 residues. The CDR3 DNA is TGTGCCTGTGACACCGGCCAATTGGGGGAGCGGATGTACGCCGATAAACTCATCTTT. This codes for CACDTGQLGERMYADKLIF.

On this clone itself: TCRdb's protein, taken from a much larger clone, differs from this DNA's translation at residue 6, likely owing to a read error; the protein displayed comes from the DNA. The J gene is TRDJ1, the V gene TRDV3; 9 bases fit TRDD3. TCRdb offers no J gene call, so here the DNA was matched to germline to obtain one. The germline CDR1 and CDR2 sequences are TVYSNPD and GDNSRS (reference sequence). The CDR3 is 13 residues long. With V trimmed by 2 bases and J by 10 bases, 11 bases remained unmatched. CDR3 sequence reads: CAFGAPGDTRLIF. In DNA, the CDR3 is TGTGCCTTTGGGGCGCCGGGGGATACTCGACTCATCTTT. Full variable domain (missing parts from reference TRDV3 and TRDJ1): CDKVTQSSPDQTVASGSEVVLLCTYDTVYSNPDLFWYRIRPDYSFQFVFYGDNSRSEGADFTQGRFSVKHILTQKAFHLVISPVRTEDSATYYCAFGAPGDTRLIFGKGTRVTVEP.

This clone has just a few counts. TCRdb's protein for this DNA is that of a much larger clone and differs from the translation at residue 13, likely a read error; the protein shown is the DNA translation. The CDR3 bases are TGTGCTCTTGGAATTATCTGGGGGATACGTTACACCGAAAAACTCATCTTT. Amino acid sequence: CALGIIWGIRYTEKLIF. This chain joins TRDV1 and TRDJ1; 12 nucleotides line up with TRDD3. The J gene is not listed in TCRdb, so it was assigned here from a DNA match to germline. CDR1 is TSWWSYY, CDR2 QGS, per germline. The CDR3 is 17 amino acids.

This clone was detected a few times. Only one base separates this from a far larger clonotype, so it likely reflects a read error. This CDR3 is also generated by other DNA sequences in the sample. The rearrangement uses TRDV1 and TRDJ3; 12 bases line up with TRDD3. The J gene, absent from TCRdb, was called here by matching the DNA to germline. This CDR3 spans 23 amino acids. Germline V gives CDR1 TSWWSYY, CDR2 QGS. The CDR3 sequence: CALGESANDWGIPSSWDTRQMFF. DNA of the CDR3: TGTGCTCTTGGGGAATCGGCGAACGACTGGGGGATACCGAGCTCCTGGGACACCCGGCAGATGTTTTTC.

This clone was recorded at least ten times. It may be a read error: a sequence one base away is much more abundant. The sample holds other DNA sequences that translate to the same CDR3. J is TRDJ1 and V is TRDV2, with D maybe TRDD2 (6 bases). Trimming removed 7 bases at V and 0 bases at J, with 32 bases between. Germline V lookup: CDR1 GEAIGNYY, CDR2 EKD. This CDR3 comprises 20 residues. CDR3 residues: CACKLYTPSRGLIYTDKLIF. The CDR3 bases are TGTGCCTGCAAGCTCTACACTCCTTCCAGGGGACTTATTTACACCGATAAACTCATCTTT.

This clone has just a few counts. TCRdb records a much larger clone's protein for this DNA, with a difference at residue 8 that likely arises from a read error; the protein given is the translation of the DNA. This chain joins TRDV1 and TRDJ1, with D uncertain. The J gene was not available in TCRdb and was assigned here by matching the DNA to germline segments. Germline V gene sequence: CDR1 TSWWSYY, CDR2 QGS. This CDR3 spans 17 amino acids. Trimming left V 4 bases short and J 0 bases short, with 18 bases between. The CDR3 loop reads CALGGPSSVPYTDKLIF. CDR3 bases: TGTGCTCTTGGGGGACCTAGCTCAGTGCCGTACACCGATAAACTCATCTTT.

About this clone itself: TCRdb records a much larger clone's protein for this DNA, with a difference at residue 14 that likely arises from a read error; the protein given is the translation of the DNA. J is TRDJ1 and V is TRDV1; D uncertain. No J gene was available from TCRdb, and it was assigned here by a germline match of the DNA. Germline V gene data show CDR1 as TSWWSYY and CDR2 as QGS. This CDR3 spans 20 amino acids. Trimming removed 3 bases at V and 1 base at J, with 27 bases between. In nucleotides, the CDR3 is TGTGCTCTTGGGGACCAAACGTCATCGGTACTGCCTATGTGCACCGATAAACTCATCTTT. Translating it yields CALGDQTSSVLPMCTDKLIF.

This clone was counted at least ten times. V and J are TRDV2 and TRDJ1, with 11 bases matching TRDD3. Here the J gene came from matching the DNA to germline, since TCRdb omits it. The CDR3 contains 19 residues. In germline, CDR1 is GEAIGNYY, CDR2 EKD. Trimming at V came to 7 bases and at J to 3 bases, leaving 21 bases not matched to a gene. The CDR3 region has the DNA TGTGCCTGCCTACCTCTCCCAACTTCCGTGGGGGATACGGCCGATAAACTCATCTTT. As protein: CACLPLPTSVGDTADKLIF.

Concerning this clone: TCRdb has a much larger clone's protein, which differs at residue 15 from the translation of this DNA, likely because of a read error; what is shown is the protein translated from the DNA. The chain employs TRDV1 and TRDJ1; D unresolved. The J gene, absent from TCRdb, was called here by matching the DNA to germline. With 0 bases removed from V and 1 base from J, the gap between germline ends came to 36 bases. The germline gives CDR1 TSWWSYY, CDR2 QGS. CDR3 length: 24 residues. The CDR3 DNA follows: TGTGCTCTTGGGGAACTCGAGTTTTACCTGTTCAGAGGTGGGACACACCACATCACCGATAAACTCATCTTT. This codes for CALGELEFYLFRGGTHHITDKLIF.

As for this clone: One base separates it from a far larger clone, so it is likely a read error. The same CDR3 also results from other DNA sequences found in this sample. The rearrangement uses TRDV1 and TRDJ1; D gene uncertain. TCRdb lists no J gene, so it was determined here by aligning the DNA to germline. The ends were cut back, 0 bases at V and 0 bases at J, with 14 bases in the middle. The CDR3 sequence is 17 residues long. Looked up from germline, CDR1 is TSWWSYY and CDR2 is QGS. The CDR3 loop reads CALGELAPLRDTDKLIF. The CDR3, as DNA: TGTGCTCTTGGGGAACTAGCACCACTAAGAGACACCGATAAACTCATCTTT.

This clone was seen repeatedly, ten times or more. The chain has TRDV1 and TRDJ1, with 8 bases identical to TRDD3. The CDR3 loop spans 24 amino acids. Trimming cost V 2 bases and J 1 base; bases outside gene matches: 30. CDR1 and CDR2 from the germline V gene are TSWWSYY and QGS. In DNA, the CDR3 is TGTGCTCTTGGGGAAAGGCGTTGTCTACGTCCTTACTGGGGGCCTAAATATCGCACCGATAAACTCATCTTT. Residues: CALGERRCLRPYWGPKYRTDKLIF.

Comments on this clone: TCRdb's protein, taken from a much larger clone, differs from this DNA's translation at residue 4, likely owing to a read error; the protein displayed comes from the DNA. The V and J genes are TRDV1 and TRDJ1, with 7 bases fitting TRDD3. Looked up from germline, CDR1 is TSWWSYY and CDR2 is QGS. The CDR3 loop spans 17 amino acids. In DNA form, the CDR3 reads TGTGCTCTTTGGGACCCTCTGGGGGCCGGGTACACCGATAAACTCATCTTT. Translating gives CALWDPLGAGYTDKLIF.